This T cell receptor (beta chain) stems from a study of human T cells and chemical hapten exposure. TCRdb reanalysed the RACE reads using MiXCR and keeps one entry per CDR3 protein. The table has 30,000 to 40,000 distinct CDR3 sequences, 5.5% seen once. The time point is: healthy volunteer bleed at 6 weeks. The study extracted total RNA from unfractionated whole blood. This clonotype occurred many times. Looked up from germline, CDR1 is LGHDT and CDR2 is YNNKEL (reference sequence). Trimming removed 4 bases at V and 9 bases at J, with 14 bases between. This CDR3 comprises 13 residues. The V and J genes are TRBV3-1 and TRBJ2-3; no clear D. The TCR comes from a human donor in good health. Some clones in this sample may be carry-over from other donors' samples. Sequencing was performed on whole blood. DNA for the CDR3: TGTGCCAGCAGCCCCTATTACGCCGAGACGCAGTATTTT. This codes for CASSPYYAETQYF.